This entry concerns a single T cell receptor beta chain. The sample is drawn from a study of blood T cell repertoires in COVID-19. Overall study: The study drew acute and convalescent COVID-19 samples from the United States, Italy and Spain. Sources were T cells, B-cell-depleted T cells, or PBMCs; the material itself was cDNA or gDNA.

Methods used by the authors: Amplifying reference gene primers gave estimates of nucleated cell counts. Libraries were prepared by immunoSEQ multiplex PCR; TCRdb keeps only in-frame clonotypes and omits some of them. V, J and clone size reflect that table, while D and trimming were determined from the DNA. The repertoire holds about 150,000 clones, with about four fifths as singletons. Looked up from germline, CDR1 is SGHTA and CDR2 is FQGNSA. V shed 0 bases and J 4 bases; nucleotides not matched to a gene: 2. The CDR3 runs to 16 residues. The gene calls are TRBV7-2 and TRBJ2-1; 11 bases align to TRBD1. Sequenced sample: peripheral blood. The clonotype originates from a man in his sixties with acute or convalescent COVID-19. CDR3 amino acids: CASSLAGTGGYNEQFF. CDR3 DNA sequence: TGTGCCAGCAGCTTAGCTGGGACAGGGGGATACAATGAGCAGTTCTTC.